This is a list of T cell receptor beta chains from one sample in a study of cytomegalovirus exposure and HLA in healthy donors. Sequenced by immunoSEQ multiplex PCR; TCRdb stores in-frame clones only, minus some. Found here are some 98,000 clones, 87% of them singletons; the top ten hold more than 3%. Sequencing was carried out using PBMCs. These receptors came from a woman in her twenties or thirties in good health and CMV-seronegative. Each CDR3 is given without its conserved first and last residue.

ASTEQGALGNTIY	TRBJ1-3	13	TRBV28
ASSAAGTGQGYEQY	TRBJ2-7	14	TRBV9
SVMDRHNEQF	TRBJ2-1	10	TRBV29-1
ASSEGGGNEQF	TRBJ2-1	11	TRBV10-1
ASSFSLGRAEQF	TRBJ2-1	12	TRBV11-2
ASSLAGDPLYEQY	TRBJ2-7	13	TRBV4-2
ASTLRQSNEQY	TRBJ2-7	11	TRBV28
ASRDSSSQGNTIY	TRBJ1-3	13	TRBV5-4
ASSPDRVTYEQY	TRBJ2-7	12	TRBV28
ASSLKGVGTEAF	TRBJ1-1	12	TRBV7-3
ASSSTYYSGNTIY	TRBJ1-3	13	TRBV6-5
ATRTVGPNSPLH	TRBJ1-6	12	TRBV15
ASGTGFTTNEKLF	TRBJ1-4	13	TRBV5-1
ASSQRTGGDRGYT	TRBJ1-2	13	TRBV6-5